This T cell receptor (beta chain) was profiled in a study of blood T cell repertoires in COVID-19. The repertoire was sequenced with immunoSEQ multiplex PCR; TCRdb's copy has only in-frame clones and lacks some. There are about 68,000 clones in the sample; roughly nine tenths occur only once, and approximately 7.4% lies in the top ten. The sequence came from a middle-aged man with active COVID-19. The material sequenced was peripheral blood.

The CDR3 nucleotides read TGCAGTGCTAGTCCACCGGGACTAGGGGGTTCCTGGGGTCACAATGAGCAGTTCTTC. Its protein product is CSASPPGLGGSWGHNEQFF. The chain uses TRBV20-1 and TRBJ2-1, with TRBD2 identical over 8 bases. This CDR3 has 19 residues. CDR1 is DFQATT and CDR2 is SNEGSKA in the germline V gene (reference sequence). V gave up 3 bases and J gave up 5 bases; unmatched junction bases: 21.